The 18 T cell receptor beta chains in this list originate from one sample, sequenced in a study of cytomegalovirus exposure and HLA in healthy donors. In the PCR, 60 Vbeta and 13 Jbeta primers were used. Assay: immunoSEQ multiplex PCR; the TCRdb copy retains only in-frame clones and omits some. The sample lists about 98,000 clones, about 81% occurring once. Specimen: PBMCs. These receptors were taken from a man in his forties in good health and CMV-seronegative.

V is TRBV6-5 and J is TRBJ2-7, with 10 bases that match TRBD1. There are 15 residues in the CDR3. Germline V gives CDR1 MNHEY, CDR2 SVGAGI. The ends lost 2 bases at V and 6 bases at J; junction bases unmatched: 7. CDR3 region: CASSYTWTGGAEQYF. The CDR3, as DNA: TGTGCCAGCAGTTACACCTGGACAGGGGGTGCCGAGCAGTACTTC.

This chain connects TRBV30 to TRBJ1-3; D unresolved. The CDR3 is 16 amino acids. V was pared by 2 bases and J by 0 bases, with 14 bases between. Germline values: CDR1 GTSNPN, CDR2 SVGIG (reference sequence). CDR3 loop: CAWSPTGGYSGNTIYF. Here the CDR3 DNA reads TGTGCCTGGAGTCCGACCGGCGGGTACTCTGGAAACACCATATATTTT. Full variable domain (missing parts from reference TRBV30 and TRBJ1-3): SQTIHQWPATLVQPVGSPLSLECTVEGTSNPNLYWYRQAAGRGLQLLFYSVGIGQISSEVPQNLSASRPQDRQFILSSKKLLLSDSGFYLCAWSPTGGYSGNTIYFGEGSWLTVV.

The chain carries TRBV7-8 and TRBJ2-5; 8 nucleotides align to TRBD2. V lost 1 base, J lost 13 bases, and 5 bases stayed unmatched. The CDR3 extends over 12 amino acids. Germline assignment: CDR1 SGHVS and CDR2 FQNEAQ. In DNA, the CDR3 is TGTGCCAGCAGCTTAGAAGCGGGGGCACCGTACTTC. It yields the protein CASSLEAGAPYF.

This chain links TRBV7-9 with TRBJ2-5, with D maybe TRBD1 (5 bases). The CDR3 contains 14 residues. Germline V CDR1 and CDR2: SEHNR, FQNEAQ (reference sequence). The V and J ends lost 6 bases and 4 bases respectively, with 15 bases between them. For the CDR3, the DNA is TGTGCCAGCAGAGGCCAGGGATCGCGAGAGACCCAGTACTTC. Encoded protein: CASRGQGSRETQYF.

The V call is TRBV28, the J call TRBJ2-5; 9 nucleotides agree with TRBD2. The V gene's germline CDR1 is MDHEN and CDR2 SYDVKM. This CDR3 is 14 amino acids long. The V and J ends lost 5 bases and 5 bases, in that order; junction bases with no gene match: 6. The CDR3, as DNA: TGTGCCAGCAGTAAGGGGACTAGCCGGGAGACCCAGTACTTC. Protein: CASSKGTSRETQYF.

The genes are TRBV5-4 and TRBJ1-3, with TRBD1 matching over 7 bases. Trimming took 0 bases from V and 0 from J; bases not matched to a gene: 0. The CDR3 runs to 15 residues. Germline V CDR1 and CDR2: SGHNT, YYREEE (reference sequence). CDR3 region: CASSLAGGSGNTIYF. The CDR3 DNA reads TGTGCCAGCAGCTTGGCAGGGGGCTCTGGAAACACCATATATTTT.

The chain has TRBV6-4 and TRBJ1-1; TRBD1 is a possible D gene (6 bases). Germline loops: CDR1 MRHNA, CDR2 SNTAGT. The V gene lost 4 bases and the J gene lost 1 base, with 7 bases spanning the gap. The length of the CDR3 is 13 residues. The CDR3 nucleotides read TGTGCCAGCAGTGTACAGGGGAACACTGAAGCTTTCTTT. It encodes CASSVQGNTEAFF.

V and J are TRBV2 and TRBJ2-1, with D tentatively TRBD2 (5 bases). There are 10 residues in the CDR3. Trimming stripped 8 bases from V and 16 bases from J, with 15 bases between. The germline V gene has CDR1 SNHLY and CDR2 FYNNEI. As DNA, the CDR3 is TGTGCCAGCGGAAGAGGATCGGGATTCTTC. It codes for CASGRGSGFF. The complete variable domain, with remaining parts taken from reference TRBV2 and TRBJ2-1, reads EPEVTQTPSHQVTQMGQEVILRCVPISNHLYFYWYRQILGQKVEFLVSFYNNEISEKSEIFDDQFSVERPDGSNFTLKIRSTKLEDSAMYFCASGRGSGFFGPGTRLTVL.

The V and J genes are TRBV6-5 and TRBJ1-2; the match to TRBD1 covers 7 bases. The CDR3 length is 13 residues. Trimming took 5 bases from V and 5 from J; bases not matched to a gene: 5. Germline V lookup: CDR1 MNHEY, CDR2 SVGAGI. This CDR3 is CASSARQGYGYTF. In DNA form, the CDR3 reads TGTGCCAGCAGTGCCCGACAGGGTTATGGCTACACCTTC.

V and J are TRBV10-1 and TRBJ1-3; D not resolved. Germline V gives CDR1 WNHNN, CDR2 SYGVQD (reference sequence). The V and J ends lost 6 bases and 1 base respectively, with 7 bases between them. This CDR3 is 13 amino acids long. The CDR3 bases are TGCGCCAGCAGCGGAGGATCTGGAAACACCATATATTTT. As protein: CASSGGSGNTIYF.

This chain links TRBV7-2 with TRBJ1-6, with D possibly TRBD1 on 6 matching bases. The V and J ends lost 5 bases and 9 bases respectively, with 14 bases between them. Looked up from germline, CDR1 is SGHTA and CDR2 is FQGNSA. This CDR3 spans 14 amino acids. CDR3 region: CASSAQQGGSPLHF. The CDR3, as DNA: TGTGCCAGCAGCGCGCAACAGGGCGGTTCACCCCTCCACTTT. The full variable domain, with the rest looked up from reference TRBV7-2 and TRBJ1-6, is GAGVSQSPSNKVTEKGKDVELRCDPISGHTALYWYRQSLGQGLEFLIYFQGNSAPDKSGLPSDRFSAERTGGSVSTLTIQRTQQEDSAVYLCASSAQQGGSPLHFGNGTRLTVT.

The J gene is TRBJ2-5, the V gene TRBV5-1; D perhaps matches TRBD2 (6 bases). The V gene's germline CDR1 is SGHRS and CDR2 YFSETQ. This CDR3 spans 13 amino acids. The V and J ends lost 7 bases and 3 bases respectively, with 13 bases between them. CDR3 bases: TGCGCCAGCGCGGCGGGGCTGGAAGAGACCCAGTACTTC. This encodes CASAAGLEETQYF. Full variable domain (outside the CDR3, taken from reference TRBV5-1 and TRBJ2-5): KAGVTQTPRYLIKTRGQQVTLSCSPISGHRSVSWYQQTPGQGLQFLFEYFSETQRNKGNFPGRFSGRQFSNSRSEMNVSTLELGDSALYLCASAAGLEETQYFGPGTRLLVL.

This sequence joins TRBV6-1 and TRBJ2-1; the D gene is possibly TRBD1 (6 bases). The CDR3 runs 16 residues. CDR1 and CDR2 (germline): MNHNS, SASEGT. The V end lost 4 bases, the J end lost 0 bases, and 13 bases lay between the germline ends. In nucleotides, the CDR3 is TGTGCCAGCAGTGGGGGACATTGGAGCTCCTACAATGAGCAGTTCTTC. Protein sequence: CASSGGHWSSYNEQFF.

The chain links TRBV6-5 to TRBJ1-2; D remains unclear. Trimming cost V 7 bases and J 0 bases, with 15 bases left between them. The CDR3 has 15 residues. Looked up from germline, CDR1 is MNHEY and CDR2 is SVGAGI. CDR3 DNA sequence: TGTGCCAGCACGGCGGCTTTAGCCGCTAACTATGGCTACACCTTC. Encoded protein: CASTAALAANYGYTF.

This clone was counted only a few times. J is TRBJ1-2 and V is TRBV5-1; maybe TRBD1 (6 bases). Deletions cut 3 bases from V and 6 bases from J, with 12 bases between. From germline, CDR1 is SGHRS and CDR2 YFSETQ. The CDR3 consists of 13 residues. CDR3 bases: TGCGCCAGCAGCTCACAGGGTTATAATGGCTACACCTTC. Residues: CASSSQGYNGYTF.

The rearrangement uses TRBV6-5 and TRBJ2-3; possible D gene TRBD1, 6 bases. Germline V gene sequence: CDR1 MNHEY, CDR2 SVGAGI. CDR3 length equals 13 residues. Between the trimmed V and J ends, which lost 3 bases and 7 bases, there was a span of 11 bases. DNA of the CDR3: TGTGCCAGCAGTTATCAGGGGACCAATACGCAGTATTTT. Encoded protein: CASSYQGTNTQYF.

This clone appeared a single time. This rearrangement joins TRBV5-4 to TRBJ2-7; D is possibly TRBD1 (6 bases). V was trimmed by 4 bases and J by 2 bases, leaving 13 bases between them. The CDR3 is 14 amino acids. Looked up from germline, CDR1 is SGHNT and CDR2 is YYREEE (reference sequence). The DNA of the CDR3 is TGTGCCAGCAGCCCCCACAGGGAGCCCTACGAGCAGTACTTC. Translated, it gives CASSPHREPYEQYF.

CDR3 protein: CASSPGWQQFF. CDR3 bases: TGTGCCAGCAGTCCGGGGTGGCAGCAGTTCTTC. V gene TRBV6-5 combines with J gene TRBJ2-1; maybe TRBD2 (5 bases). The length of the CDR3 is 11 residues. Trimming stripped 5 bases from V and 11 bases from J, with 10 bases between. Germline assignment: CDR1 MNHEY and CDR2 SVGAGI.